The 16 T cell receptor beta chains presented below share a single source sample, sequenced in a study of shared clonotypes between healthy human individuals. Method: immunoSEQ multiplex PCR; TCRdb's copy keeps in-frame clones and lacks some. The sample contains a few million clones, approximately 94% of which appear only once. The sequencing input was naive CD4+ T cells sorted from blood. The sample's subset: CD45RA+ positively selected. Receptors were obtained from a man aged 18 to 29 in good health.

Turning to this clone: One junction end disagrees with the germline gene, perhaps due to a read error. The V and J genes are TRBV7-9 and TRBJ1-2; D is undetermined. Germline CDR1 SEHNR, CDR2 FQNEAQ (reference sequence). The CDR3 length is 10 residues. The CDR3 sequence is CASSFRSVPF. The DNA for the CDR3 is TGTGCCAGCAGCTTCCGATCGGTTCCATTC.

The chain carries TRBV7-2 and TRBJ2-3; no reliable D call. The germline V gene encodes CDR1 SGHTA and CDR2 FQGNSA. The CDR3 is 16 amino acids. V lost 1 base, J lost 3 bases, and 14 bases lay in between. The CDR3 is CASSLDLTGRTDTQYF. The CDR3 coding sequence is TGTGCCAGCAGCTTAGATCTCACCGGGCGTACAGATACGCAGTATTTT.

The CDR3 DNA reads TGTGCCAGCAGTGCCCAGGGACAGGGCTCCTACGAGCAGTACTTC. This translates into CASSAQGQGSYEQYF. The V gene is TRBV6-1, the J gene TRBJ2-7; 9 nucleotides agree with TRBD1. J lost 0 bases, V lost 4 bases, and 4 bases had no gene match. The CDR3 totals 15 residues. Per germline, CDR1 MNHNS and CDR2 SASEGT.

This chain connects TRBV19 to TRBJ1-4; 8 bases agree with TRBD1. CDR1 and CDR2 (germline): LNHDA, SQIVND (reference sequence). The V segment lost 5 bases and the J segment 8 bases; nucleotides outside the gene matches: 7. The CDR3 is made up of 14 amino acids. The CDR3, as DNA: TGTGCCAGTAGTTCCCGACAGGGGATCGAAAAACTGTTTTTT. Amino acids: CASSSRQGIEKLFF.

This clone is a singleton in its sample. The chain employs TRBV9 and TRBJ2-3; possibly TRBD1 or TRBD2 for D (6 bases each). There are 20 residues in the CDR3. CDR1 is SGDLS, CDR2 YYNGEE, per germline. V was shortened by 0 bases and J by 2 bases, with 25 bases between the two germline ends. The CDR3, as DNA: TGTGCCAGCAGCGTAGCCCCGCCGACCCCGACTAGGGGGAACACAGATACGCAGTATTTT. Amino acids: CASSVAPPTPTRGNTDTQYF.

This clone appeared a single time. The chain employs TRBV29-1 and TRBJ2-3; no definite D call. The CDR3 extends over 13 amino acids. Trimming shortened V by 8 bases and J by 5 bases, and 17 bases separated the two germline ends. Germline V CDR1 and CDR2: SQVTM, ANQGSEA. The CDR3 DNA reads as TGCAGCCTCCGAAGCCTGTTAGGAGATACGCAGTATTTT. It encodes CSLRSLLGDTQYF.

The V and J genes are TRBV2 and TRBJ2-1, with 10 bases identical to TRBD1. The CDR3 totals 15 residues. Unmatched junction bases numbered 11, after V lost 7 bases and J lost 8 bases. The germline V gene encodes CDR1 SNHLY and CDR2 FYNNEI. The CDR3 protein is CASTLTGTGVDEQFF. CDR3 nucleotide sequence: TGTGCCAGCACTTTGACCGGGACAGGGGTCGATGAGCAGTTCTTC.

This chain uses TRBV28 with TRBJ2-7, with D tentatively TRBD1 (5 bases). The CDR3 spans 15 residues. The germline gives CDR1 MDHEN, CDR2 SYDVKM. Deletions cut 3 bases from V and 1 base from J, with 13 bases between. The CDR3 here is CASSFSGLGSYEQYF. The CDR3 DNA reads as TGTGCCAGCAGTTTTTCAGGGCTTGGGTCCTACGAGCAGTACTTC. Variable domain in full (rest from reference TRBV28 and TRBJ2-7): DVKVTQSSRYLVKRTGEKVFLECVQDMDHENMFWYRQDPGLGLRLIYFSYDVKMKEKGDIPEGYSVSREKKERFSLILESASTNQTSMYLCASSFSGLGSYEQYFGPGTRLTVT.

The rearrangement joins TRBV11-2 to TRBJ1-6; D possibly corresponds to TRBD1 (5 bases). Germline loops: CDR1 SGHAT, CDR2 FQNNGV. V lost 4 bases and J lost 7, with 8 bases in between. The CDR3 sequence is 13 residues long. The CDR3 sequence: CASSSNRNSPLHF. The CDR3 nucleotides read TGTGCCAGCAGCTCGAACAGGAATTCACCCCTCCACTTT.

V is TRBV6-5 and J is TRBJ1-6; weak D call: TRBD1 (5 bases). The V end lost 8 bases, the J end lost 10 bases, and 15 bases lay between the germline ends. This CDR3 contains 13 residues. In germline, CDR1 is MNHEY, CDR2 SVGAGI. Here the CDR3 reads CASFEQAVSPLHF. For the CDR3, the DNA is TGTGCCAGCTTCGAACAGGCAGTCTCACCCCTCCACTTT.

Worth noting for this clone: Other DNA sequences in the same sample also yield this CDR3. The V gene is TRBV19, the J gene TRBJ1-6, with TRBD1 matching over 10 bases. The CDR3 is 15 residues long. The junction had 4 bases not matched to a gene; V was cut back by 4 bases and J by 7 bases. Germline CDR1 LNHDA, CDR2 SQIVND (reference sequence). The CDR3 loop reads CASSTSGQGNSPLHF. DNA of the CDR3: TGTGCCAGTAGTACCTCGGGACAGGGGAATTCACCCCTCCACTTT.

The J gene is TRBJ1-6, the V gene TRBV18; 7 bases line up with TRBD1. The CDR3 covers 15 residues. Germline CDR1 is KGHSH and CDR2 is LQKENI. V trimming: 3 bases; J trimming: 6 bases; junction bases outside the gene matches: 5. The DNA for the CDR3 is TGTGCCAGCTCACCGGCAGGGGGAGCTAATTCACCCCTCCACTTT. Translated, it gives CASSPAGGANSPLHF.

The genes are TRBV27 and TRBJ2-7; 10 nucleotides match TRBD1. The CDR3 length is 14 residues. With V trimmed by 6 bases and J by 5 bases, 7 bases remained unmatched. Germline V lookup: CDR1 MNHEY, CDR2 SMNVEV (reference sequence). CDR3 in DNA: TGTGCCAGCAGCCTCCGGGACAGGGGTAACGAGCAGTACTTC. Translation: CASSLRDRGNEQYF.

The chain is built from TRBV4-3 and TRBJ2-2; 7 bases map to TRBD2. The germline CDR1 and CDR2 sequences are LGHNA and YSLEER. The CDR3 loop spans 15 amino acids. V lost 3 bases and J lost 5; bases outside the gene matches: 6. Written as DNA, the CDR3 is TGCGCCAGCAGCCAGGGCGTTAGCGGGACCGGGGAGCTGTTTTTT. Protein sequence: CASSQGVSGTGELFF.

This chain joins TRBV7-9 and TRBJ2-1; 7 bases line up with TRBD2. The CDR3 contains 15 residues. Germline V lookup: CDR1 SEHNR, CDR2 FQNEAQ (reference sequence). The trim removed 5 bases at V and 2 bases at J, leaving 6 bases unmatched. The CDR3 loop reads CASSQAGPTYNEQFF. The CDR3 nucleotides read TGTGCCAGCAGCCAAGCGGGGCCCACCTACAATGAGCAGTTCTTC. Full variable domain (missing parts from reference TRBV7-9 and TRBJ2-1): DTGVSQNPRHKITKRGQNVTFRCDPISEHNRLYWYRQTLGQGPEFLTYFQNEAQLEKSRLLSDRFSAERPKGSFSTLEIQRTEQGDSAMYLCASSQAGPTYNEQFFGPGTRLTVL.

The CDR3 region has the DNA TGTGCCAGCAGCTACGGGACAGGGACAGATACGCAGTATTTT. Protein sequence: CASSYGTGTDTQYF. V is TRBV7-2 and J is TRBJ2-3; 9 bases agree with TRBD1. J lost 3 bases, V lost 4 bases, and 2 bases had no gene match. CDR1 is SGHTA, CDR2 FQGNSA, per germline. This CDR3 contains 14 residues.